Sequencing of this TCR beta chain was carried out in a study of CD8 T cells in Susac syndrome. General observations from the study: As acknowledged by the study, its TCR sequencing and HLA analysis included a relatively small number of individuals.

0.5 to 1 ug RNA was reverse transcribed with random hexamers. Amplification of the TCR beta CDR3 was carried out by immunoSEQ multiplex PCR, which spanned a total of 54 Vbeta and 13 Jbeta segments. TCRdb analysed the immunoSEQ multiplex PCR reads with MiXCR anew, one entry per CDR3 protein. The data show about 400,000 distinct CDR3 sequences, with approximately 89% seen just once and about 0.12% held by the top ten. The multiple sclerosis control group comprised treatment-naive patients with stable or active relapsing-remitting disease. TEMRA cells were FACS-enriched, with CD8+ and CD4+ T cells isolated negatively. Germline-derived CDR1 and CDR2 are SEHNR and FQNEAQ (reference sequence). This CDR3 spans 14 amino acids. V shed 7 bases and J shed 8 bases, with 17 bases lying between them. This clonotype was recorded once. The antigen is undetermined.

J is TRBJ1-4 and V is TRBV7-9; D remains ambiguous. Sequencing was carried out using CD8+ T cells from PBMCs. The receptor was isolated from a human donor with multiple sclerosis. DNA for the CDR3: TGTGCCAGCACCCCGGACCCTACGGGGGAAAAACTGTTTTTT. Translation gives CASTPDPTGEKLFF.